This record covers a single T cell receptor (beta chain). This clonotype was observed a handful of times. No cognate antigen has been identified for it. No base-level quality is on record; no much larger clone is a single base apart. V is pared back by 6 bases and J by 4 bases, with 18 bases lying between the germline termini. From the germline V gene, CDR1 is MNHNS and CDR2 is SASEGT. The CDR3 has 15 amino acids, counting the end cysteine and phenylalanine. The retained sequence is limited to the CDR3, 45 bases, with the frame set at the first base. The data were taken from a study of regulatory T cells in long-lasting Graves disease (dated by TCRdb to about 2021). A note on the overall study: Antithyroid drugs had been taken for less than 3 months by newly diagnosed Graves' disease patients. Peripheral blood TCR sequencing and RNA sequencing compared persistent Graves' disease patients with newly diagnosed Graves' disease patients. The study was conducted in China and was registered as a clinical trial. A total of some 33 samples were covered by TCR sequencing, comprising around 13 persistent and 20 or so newly diagnosed Graves' disease patients.

Libraries were made using multiplex PCR. For sequencing, an Illumina HiSeq 4000 was employed. iRepertoire HTBI primers and Arm-PCR amplification of CDR3 regions were used to construct TCR beta libraries. Before sequencing, the PCR products underwent gel purification. For the original study's pipeline: Gene usage analysis of CDR3 amino acid clonotypes relied on the 55 to 80 TRBV and 14 TRBJ segments identified across samples. COPE and FqMerger were used to merge the filtered high-quality paired reads into contigs. BLAST was used to align contigs to IMGT TRBV, TRBD and TRBJ reference genes, with CDR3 defined following IMGT. Highly expanded clones were defined as clonotypes with a frequency above 0.1%. Shannon entropy was used to measure repertoire diversity, and the Gini coefficient was used to measure V-J evenness. A clonotype was considered public if more than one individual shared it. TCRdb reprocessed the public reads (quality trimming at Q25 with fastp, clone calling with MiXCR) and kept in-frame beta chains. Every entry covers one CDR3 protein and lists the most common genes and DNA from its rows. The authors' filters were not applied to this entry. The sample table contains just over 600,000 distinct CDR3 sequences; only one count was recorded for less than 20% of them. The ten largest clones add up to about 20% of the sample.

What the study reported, not specific to this receptor: Lower TCR Shannon entropy and fewer highly expanded clones were observed in persistent Graves' disease patients than in newly diagnosed patients, which suggested clonal expansion. Peripheral blood alone was examined, since thyroid tissue, which constituted the primary lesion, could not be accessed. Persistent patients shared more public clonotypes among themselves (around 2,500) than newly diagnosed patients did (about 970). The authors acknowledged the small sample size as a limitation that may reduce accuracy. Preferential use of TRBV28, TRBJ1-2 and TRBJ2-5 was observed in persistent disease, whereas TRBV20-1 and TRBJ2-1 were favored in newly diagnosed disease. Only the TCR beta chain was sequenced and analyzed.

Read against the paper, the sample's time point label means: newly diagnosed GD, antithyroid drugs for less than 3 months. For both TCR sequencing and RNA sequencing, RNA was extracted from PBMCs in TRIzol. The diagnosis of Graves' disease followed American Thyroid Association guidelines. Recruitment of patients was carried out at an endocrinology department in Xi'an, China. Each patient gave 7.5 to 10 milliliters of peripheral blood, collected in an EDTA anticoagulant tube. Ficoll Paque Plus density gradient separation was used to isolate PBMCs, and no additional T cell sorting was done. An Agilent 2100 Bioanalyzer and agarose gel were used to check RNA quality, while a NanoDrop 2000 measured RNA concentration. The same specimen was also included in a second study, on T cells in Graves' hyperthyroidism and ophthalmopathy. The other study reports the following: Stable Graves' hyperthyroidism was defined as no progression to ophthalmopathy during 18 months of follow-up. Hyperthyroidism patients were aged 18 to 65 years and newly diagnosed, with disease duration of less than 2 months. Exclusion was applied to patients with uncontrolled infections, other autoimmune diseases, pregnancy or lactation. Diagnoses were established on the basis of clinical symptoms, serum thyroxine and TRAb, thyroid ultrasound, and orbital computed tomography. A first-round RT-PCR of the TCR CDR3 used the HTBI primer set with the Qiagen OneStep RT-PCR kit. Blood samples also contained most of the expanded thyroid clonotypes (frequency above 0.001), which suggests that blood repertoires may reflect thyroid immune responses. A 13 V-J signature model separated ophthalmopathy from stable hyperthyroidism, with about 88% sensitivity and roughly 84% specificity in cross-validation and 80%/75% in testing. In validation, progression to ophthalmopathy was predicted by the model with around 70% sensitivity and around 75% specificity, a median of roughly 6.4 months before onset. To identify TCR V-J signatures that set the groups apart, the researchers used a discovery cohort of 100 patients, made up of 43 with Graves' ophthalmopathy and some 55 with stable Graves' hyperthyroidism. Prospective prediction of ophthalmopathy was tested in an independent validation cohort consisting of 18 hyperthyroidism patients and approximately 16 patients who later progressed to ophthalmopathy. For training and testing, the roughly 100 patients in the discovery cohort were randomly divided in a 7:3 ratio. In several Graves' hyperthyroidism patients, the study also compared T-cell repertoires from thyroid tissue with T-cell repertoires from blood. Once sampling was done, hyperthyroidism patients were given methimazole at a starting dose of 30 mg daily, whereas ophthalmopathy patients were given high-dose intravenous methylprednisolone. Libraries were constructed in a second round of multiplex PCR, after which size selection and purification were carried out. Paired-end sequencing of the libraries was performed with 100 bp reads on an Illumina HiSeq2000. SOAPnuke was used to process the raw data, throwing out any read that contained adapters or uncalled bases, had a mean Phred below 15, or lacked an exact constant-primer or identifier match. COPE v1.2.5 was used to merge the high-quality paired reads, and each unique nucleotide sequence was defined as a clonotype. MiTCR v1.1 was used to align clonotypes to the IMGT TRBV, TRBD and TRBJ reference segments. The analysis included only V-J combinations with a frequency above 0.0001, which together covered 99% to 99.2% of the repertoires. The TCS score was defined as F50 (clonal expansion) divided by E x V (chaos), with BLOSUM62-based TCRdist calculated between CDR3 peptides within each V-J. Welch's t-statistics and random forest reduced 450 to 600 V-J features to 13, which were used in a naive Bayes classifier (R e1071). Sample size was not statistically predetermined, and investigators were not blinded to group allocation. According to the paper, TCR Vbeta CDR3 sequencing was carried out on roughly 130 peripheral blood samples, which came from more than 40 ophthalmopathy, fewer than 80 hyperthyroidism and approximately 17 progressor patients.

The chain is encoded by TRBV6-1 joined to TRBJ1-2, and possibly TRBD1, on 6 matching bases. The material sequenced was peripheral blood mononuclear cells (PBMCs), taken at new diagnosis, from a patient treated with antithyroid drugs. The receptor's source is a woman in her twenties or thirties with Graves disease. Donor details come from another sample of the same person, matched by shared clones. The encoded CDR3 is CASRAGQLNFYGYTF. The DNA is as follows: TGTGCCAGCAGAGCCGGACAGCTCAACTTCTATGGCTACACCTTC.